The entry below describes one T cell receptor beta chain. No antigen is known for it. The sort gate was single viable CD3+CD4+CD8-CD45RO+ cells for memory CD4+ T cells. Germline CDR1 SEHNR, CDR2 FQNEAQ (reference sequence). The V gene end was trimmed by 8 bases and the J gene end by 3 bases; junction bases not matched to a gene: 6. The CDR3 extends over 13 amino acids. The repertoire was sequenced with immunoSEQ multiplex PCR; TCRdb's copy has only in-frame clones and lacks some. Seen here are 45,000 to 55,000 clones, roughly 78% observed once, and the top ten hold 0.65% to 0.85%. The data originate from a study of memory CD4+ T cells and cytomegalovirus serostatus. Overall study results and limits: About 40% of the roughly 150 known CMV-associated TCRbeta sequences appeared in CD4+ memory.

Sequencing used memory CD4+ T cells from blood. The J gene is TRBJ2-7, the V gene TRBV7-9; 8 positions match TRBD1. The clonotype originates from an adult in good health and CMV-seronegative. The CDR3 sequence is CASGWDRLYEQYF. CDR3 coding DNA: TGTGCCAGCGGTTGGGACAGGCTCTACGAGCAGTACTTC.